What follows is one TCR beta chain and its context. As yet, its antigen is unknown. This record comes from a study of OX40 agonist ivuxolimab in advanced cancers. General observations from the study: There were, on average, more expanded clones in CD8+ T cells than in CD4+. Among the lowest peripheral clonal expansion occurred in 0.1-3.0 mg/kg partial responders.

Generated by immunoSEQ multiplex PCR, the TCRdb table keeps only in-frame clones and is missing some. The repertoire holds about 49,000 clones, with 60% to 80% as singletons. Sequences were derived from CD4+ or CD8+ T cells sorted from blood, sampled in a trial of the OX40 agonist ivuxolimab. This clonotype was sampled from an adult with an advanced solid tumor such as melanoma, head and neck, liver or kidney cancer.

The CDR3 DNA reads as TGTGCCAGTAAGTGGGGGACGGAAAATGAAAAACTGTTTTTT. This translates into CASKWGTENEKLFF. This chain uses TRBV19 with TRBJ1-4, with D possibly matching TRBD1 (5 bases). The CDR3 covers 14 residues. The germline V gene encodes CDR1 LNHDA and CDR2 SQIVND (reference sequence). V gave up 7 bases and J gave up 5 bases, with 14 bases separating them. Full variable domain (missing parts from reference TRBV19 and TRBJ1-4): DGGITQSPKYLFRKEGQNVTLSCEQNLNHDAMYWYRQDPGQGLRLIYYSQIVNDFQKGDIAEGYSVSREKKESFPLTVTSAQKNPTAFYLCASKWGTENEKLFFGSGTQLSVL.